This T cell receptor beta chain was observed in a study of cytomegalovirus exposure and HLA in healthy donors. Both 60 Vbeta primers and 13 Jbeta primers went into the PCR. Generated by immunoSEQ multiplex PCR, the TCRdb table keeps only in-frame clones and is missing some. Its listing shows about 55,000 clones. While unrecorded immune exposures were likely, the donors were nominally healthy when sampled. Trimming pared 2 bases from V and 2 bases from J, leaving 10 bases between. The CDR3 contains 14 residues. The germline V gene has CDR1 MNHNS and CDR2 SASEGT. This clonotype originated in a man in his fifties in good health and CMV-seropositive. The source material was PBMCs. The rearrangement uses TRBV6-1 and TRBJ2-7, with D maybe TRBD2 (5 bases). The CDR3 region has the DNA TGTGCCAGCAGTGAATCCCGGGGAGCCTACGAGCAGTACTTC. This gives the protein CASSESRGAYEQYF.